This T cell receptor delta chain is drawn from a study of gamma-delta T cells after stem cell transplantation. Germline CDR1 reads GEAIGNYY; CDR2 reads EKD. The CDR3 has 17 residues. After removal of 4 bases from V and 2 bases from J, the junction contained 11 bases not matched to a gene. TCRdb re-processed the RT-PCR reads using CATT. The repertoire has approximately 1,300 delta-chain clones, roughly 2.1% of them found once; the top ten carry about two thirds. In its sample, this clone was seen a few times. This sequence is one base from a far larger clone and is likely a read error. Other DNA sequences in the same sample also yield this CDR3.

Input material: gamma-delta T cells. The clonotype comes from a human donor. It is not recorded whose cells these are; they may come from a transplant donor. This chain uses TRDV2 with TRDJ1; the match to TRDD3 covers 11 bases. The CDR3 sequence: CACERLVLGDTTDKLIF. Written as DNA, the CDR3 is TGTGCCTGTGAAAGACTCGTATTGGGGGATACGACCGATAAACTCATCTTT.